These 8 T cell receptor beta chains originate from one sample sequenced in a study of patients and donors after allogeneic stem cell transplantation. Each CDR3 protein is one row after TCRdb ran MiXCR on the RT-PCR reads. This table holds tens of thousands of distinct CDR3 sequences, 45% to 50% found once. The material sequenced was blood, either unsorted or a sorted T cell fraction (not recorded which). All receptors derive from a human donor who was either an allogeneic HSCT recipient or a stem cell or donor lymphocyte infusion donor (not recorded which). It is not recorded whose cells these are; they may come from a transplant donor.

In this sample, this clonotype turned up a few times. The V and J genes are TRBV6-1 and TRBJ1-1; D gene ambiguous. Trimming removed 4 bases at V and 5 bases at J, with 14 bases between. Germline CDR1 MNHNS, CDR2 SASEGT. This CDR3 contains 14 residues. CDR3 coding DNA: TGTGCCAGCAGTGCAGGACGGCTGGGAACTGAAGCTTTCTTT. Protein sequence: CASSAGRLGTEAFF.

This rearrangement joins TRBV28 to TRBJ1-4, with a possible D match to TRBD1 (6 bases). This CDR3 comprises 16 residues. The germline gives CDR1 MDHEN, CDR2 SYDVKM. The germline V and J ends were trimmed by 6 bases and 2 bases, with 16 bases remaining between them. CDR3 sequence reads: CASSLEGGRTNEKLFF. DNA for the CDR3: TGTGCCAGCAGCCTTGAGGGGGGGCGCACTAATGAAAAACTGTTTTTT.

J is TRBJ2-1 and V is TRBV7-9, with 8 bases identical to TRBD2. V gave up 4 bases and J gave up 8 bases; unmatched junction bases: 7. CDR1 and CDR2 (germline): SEHNR, FQNEAQ (reference sequence). The CDR3 extends over 14 amino acids. CDR3 sequence (DNA): TGTGCCAGCAGCTCCCAGCGGGAGACGGATGAGCAGTTCTTC. This translates into CASSSQRETDEQFF.

The chain couples TRBV6-5 to TRBJ2-3; D is uncertain. Germline V gene sequence: CDR1 MNHEY, CDR2 SVGAGI. There are 11 residues in the CDR3. Trimming took off 6 bases at V and 6 bases at J, with 7 bases between the two ends. Written as DNA, the CDR3 is TGTGCCAGCAGCTCGCCCGATACGCAGTATTTT. Its protein product is CASSSPDTQYF.

This clonotype appeared a single time. The chain recombines TRBV7-3 with TRBJ1-5; possibly TRBD1 for D (5 bases). The V and J ends lost 3 bases and 4 bases respectively, with 13 bases between them. The CDR3 has 15 residues. Germline lookup yields CDR1 SGHTA and CDR2 FQGTGA. The DNA for the CDR3 is TGTGCCAGCAGCTTGTCTGGGGGGGAGAATCAGCCCCAGCATTTT. Translation: CASSLSGGENQPQHF.

The chain uses TRBV6-4 and TRBJ2-1, with TRBD2 as a possible D gene (6 bases). Trimming cost V 5 bases and J 4 bases, with 15 bases left between them. Germline V gene data show CDR1 as MRHNA and CDR2 as SNTAGT. This CDR3 spans 15 amino acids. The CDR3 reads CASSPISGNYNEQFF. DNA of the CDR3: TGTGCCAGCAGTCCAATTAGCGGTAATTACAATGAGCAGTTCTTC.

The count of this clonotype is one. The chain is built from TRBV15 and TRBJ2-1, with D unclear. The CDR3 spans 12 residues. V lost 5 bases and J lost 4, with 6 bases in between. The germline CDR1 and CDR2 sequences are LNHNV and YYDKDF (reference sequence). CDR3 sequence reads: CATSPGYNEQFF. CDR3 DNA sequence: TGTGCCACCAGCCCCGGGTACAATGAGCAGTTCTTC.

V is TRBV7-9 and J is TRBJ2-4; D possibly corresponds to TRBD2 (6 bases). Germline loops: CDR1 SEHNR, CDR2 FQNEAQ (reference sequence). Trimming pared 5 bases from V and 8 bases from J, leaving 16 bases between. The CDR3 totals 14 residues. CDR3 sequence reads: CASSPGTSSHIQYF. CDR3 nucleotide sequence: TGTGCCAGCAGCCCCGGGACTTCATCCCACATTCAGTACTTC.